The 12 T cell receptor delta chains below were found in one sample sequenced in a study of gamma-delta chains in newborns, infants, children. TCRdb called clones anew from the reads with CATT. The sample gives 10,000 or so delta-chain clones, approximately 3.6% of which show up once; roughly 8.9% is in the top ten. Specimen: blood. All receptors derive from a child who was a newborn, infant or young child, either healthy, febrile or measles-vaccinated (not recorded which).

This clone appeared a few times. At one boundary the junction diverges from the germline segment, which might be a read error. V and J are TRDV1 and TRDJ1; the D is unclear. This CDR3 is built from 20 residues. Germline CDR1 is TSWWSYY and CDR2 is QGS. The CDR3 is CALGELELPTPLEHTDKHIF. CDR3 nucleotides: TGTGCTCTTGGGGAACTAGAACTCCCCACCCCCCTTGAGCACACCGATAAACACATCTTT.

This clone was counted only a few times. The chain carries TRDV1 and TRDJ1, with 9 bases matching TRDD3. The CDR3 contains 17 residues. Unmatched junction bases numbered 15, after V lost 2 bases and J lost 8 bases. Germline loops: CDR1 TSWWSYY, CDR2 QGS. The CDR3 is CALGETGRTGGYYKLIF. The CDR3 region has the DNA TGTGCTCTTGGGGAAACCGGCCGGACGGGGGGATACTACAAACTCATCTTT.

The V gene is TRDV1, the J gene TRDJ1; D not resolved. Per germline, CDR1 TSWWSYY and CDR2 QGS. CDR3 length: 12 amino acids. V shed 5 bases and J shed 2 bases, with 6 bases lying between them. CDR3 bases: TGTGCTCTTGGGAGACCTACCGATAAACTCATCTTT. Its translation: CALGRPTDKLIF.

This clone was counted a few times. A far larger clone is just one base off, so this is likely a read error. The same CDR3 is also encoded by other DNA sequences in this sample. This sequence joins TRDV2 and TRDJ1, with D possibly TRDD1 on 5 matching bases. This CDR3 is built from 18 residues. CDR1 and CDR2 (germline): GEAIGNYY, EKD. CDR3 amino acids: CACDTLGNARPDTDKLIF. In DNA, the CDR3 is TGTGCCTGTGACACTCTCGGAAATGCTAGACCTGACACCGACAAACTCATCTTT.

By proportion, this clone is medium-sized (0.01 to 0.1%). The chain combines TRDV2 with TRDJ1, with D uncertain. The CDR3 loop spans 16 amino acids. The germline V gene has CDR1 GEAIGNYY and CDR2 EKD. The V end lost 3 bases, the J end lost 4 bases, and 20 bases lay between the germline ends. The CDR3 DNA reads TGTGCCTGTGACGCTCTAGGGCCACCTAAGGGCGATAAACTCATCTTT. Translating gives CACDALGPPKGDKLIF.

The table lists this clone with a few counts. Other DNA sequences of this sample code for an identical CDR3. The chain carries TRDV3 and TRDJ1; TRDD3 is a possible D gene (6 bases). From germline, CDR1 is TVYSNPD and CDR2 GDNSRS (reference sequence). CDR3 size: 19 residues. Trimming shortened V by 1 base and J by 6 bases, and 33 bases separated the two germline ends. The CDR3 DNA sequence: TGTGCCTTTACGTCCTCATTAAAGGGGATCCCCGTCGAATATAATAAACTCATCTTT. The encoded protein is CAFTSSLKGIPVEYNKLIF.

By frequency in the sample, this clone is medium-sized. The chain employs TRDV3 and TRDJ1, with D unclear. The CDR3 loop spans 19 amino acids. Trimming cost V 3 bases and J 0 bases, with 29 bases left between them. Germline loops: CDR1 TVYSNPD, CDR2 GDNSRS (reference sequence). CDR3 coding DNA: TGTGCCTTAGAGGGCAGAGGAGCTCCCCCTAGCCCGTACACCGATAAACTCATCTTT. The encoded protein is CALEGRGAPPSPYTDKLIF. Together with reference TRDV3 and TRDJ1, the CDR3 gives the full variable domain: CDKVTQSSPDQTVASGSEVVLLCTYDTVYSNPDLFWYRIRPDYSFQFVFYGDNSRSEGADFTQGRFSVKHILTQKAFHLVISPVRTEDSATYYCALEGRGAPPSPYTDKLIFGKGTRVTVEP.

J is TRDJ1 and V is TRDV1, with D perhaps matching TRDD3 (5 bases). With 3 bases removed from V and 0 bases from J, the gap between germline ends came to 17 bases. CDR3 length: 17 amino acids. Germline-derived CDR1 and CDR2 are TSWWSYY and QGS. CDR3 DNA: TGTGCTCTTGGGGAGCGGTGGGGCCTCTTAGACACCGATAAACTCATCTTT. Residues: CALGERWGLLDTDKLIF.

This clone was detected only a few times. The CDR3 is CACDTVGIEVGSAQLFF. CDR3 nucleotides: TGTGCCTGTGACACCGTGGGGATAGAGGTCGGCTCAGCACAACTCTTCTTT. This chain connects TRDV2 to TRDJ2; 7 bases map to TRDD3. The germline V gene encodes CDR1 GEAIGNYY and CDR2 EKD. Trimming took 0 bases from V and 6 from J; bases not matched to a gene: 12. CDR3 length: 17 residues.

In its sample, this clone was seen a few times. The rearrangement links TRDV1 to TRDJ1; TRDD3 agrees at 7 bases. V was clipped by 5 bases and J by 2 bases; unmatched bases: 14. CDR1 TSWWSYY and CDR2 QGS come from the germline V gene. This CDR3 spans 17 amino acids. The CDR3 region has the DNA TGTGCTCTTGGGAACTTGAAACCCCAACTGGGGACCGATAAACTCATCTTT. Translating it yields CALGNLKPQLGTDKLIF.

In the case of this clone: This may arise from a read error, as a much more abundant clone is one base away. Other nucleotide sequences from this sample produce the same CDR3. This rearrangement joins TRDV2 to TRDJ3; D is undetermined. The CDR3 has 20 amino acids. Per germline, CDR1 GEAIGNYY and CDR2 EKD. The CDR3 nucleotides read TGTGCCTGCGACACCGGAGGTTTAGCCTCGAGCTCCTGGGACACCCGACAGATGTTTTTC. Translated: CACDTGGLASSSWDTRQMFF.

This clone was counted a few times. One end of the junction does not line up with germline, which may come from a read error. The chain recombines TRDV1 with TRDJ2, with TRDD3 matching 12 bases. CDR1 and CDR2 (germline): TSWWSYY, QGS. The CDR3 has 25 residues. The CDR3 region is CALGDPPLFLRPYWGIPLGTVQLFF. The CDR3 DNA follows: TGTGCTCTTGGGGATCCACCCCTGTTCCTACGACCCTACTGGGGGATACCCCTTGGGACAGTACAACTCTTCTTT.